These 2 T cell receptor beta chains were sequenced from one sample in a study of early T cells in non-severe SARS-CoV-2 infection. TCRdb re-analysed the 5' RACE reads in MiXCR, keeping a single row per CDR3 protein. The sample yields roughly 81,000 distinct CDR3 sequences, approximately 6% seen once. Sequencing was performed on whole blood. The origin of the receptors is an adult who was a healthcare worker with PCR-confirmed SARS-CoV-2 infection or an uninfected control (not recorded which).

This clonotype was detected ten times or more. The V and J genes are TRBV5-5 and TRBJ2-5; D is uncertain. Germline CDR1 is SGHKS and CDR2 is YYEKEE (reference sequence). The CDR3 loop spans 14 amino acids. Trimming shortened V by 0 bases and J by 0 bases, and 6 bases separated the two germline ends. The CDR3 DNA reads TGTGCCAGCAGCTTGGTTGACAACCAAGAGACCCAGTACTTC. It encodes CASSLVDNQETQYF.

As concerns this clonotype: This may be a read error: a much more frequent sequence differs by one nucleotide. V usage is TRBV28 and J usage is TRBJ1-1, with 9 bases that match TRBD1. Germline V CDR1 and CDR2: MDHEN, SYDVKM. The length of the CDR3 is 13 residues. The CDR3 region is CASSGGQGTEASF. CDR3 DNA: TGTGCCAGCAGTGGGGGACAGGGCACTGAAGCTTCCTTT.